This T cell receptor beta chain originates from a study of T cell changes during pregnancy in multiple sclerosis. A single count supports this clone. Measured with immunoSEQ multiplex PCR; TCRdb has only the in-frame clones, and not every one. The sample lists about 18,000 clones, approximately 81% occurring once. There are 15 residues in the CDR3. The germline CDR1 and CDR2 sequences are MNHEY and SMNVEV (reference sequence). V was pared by 0 bases and J by 4 bases, with 4 bases of the junction left unmatched. The sequence derives from a female donor in good health, enrolled as a control in a pregnancy study. Sequences were derived from CD8+ T cells from peripheral blood mononuclear cells, sampled in the third trimester of pregnancy. The V and J genes are TRBV27 and TRBJ2-5, with 8 bases fitting TRBD2. CDR3 region: CASSLSAGGLETQYF. The CDR3 coding sequence is TGTGCCAGCAGTTTATCGGCGGGAGGACTAGAGACCCAGTACTTC.